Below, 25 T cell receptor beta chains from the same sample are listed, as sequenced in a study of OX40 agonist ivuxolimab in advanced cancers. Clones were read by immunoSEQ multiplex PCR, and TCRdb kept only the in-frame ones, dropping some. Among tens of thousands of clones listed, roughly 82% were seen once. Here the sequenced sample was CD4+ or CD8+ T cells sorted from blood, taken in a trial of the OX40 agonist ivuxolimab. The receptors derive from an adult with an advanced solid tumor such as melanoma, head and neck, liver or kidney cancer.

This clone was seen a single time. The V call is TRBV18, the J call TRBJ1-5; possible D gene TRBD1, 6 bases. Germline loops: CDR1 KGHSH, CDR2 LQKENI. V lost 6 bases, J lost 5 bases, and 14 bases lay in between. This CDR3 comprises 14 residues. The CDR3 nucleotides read TGTGCCAGCTCTTACAGGGAGGGGGATCAGCCCCAGCATTTT. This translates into CASSYREGDQPQHF.

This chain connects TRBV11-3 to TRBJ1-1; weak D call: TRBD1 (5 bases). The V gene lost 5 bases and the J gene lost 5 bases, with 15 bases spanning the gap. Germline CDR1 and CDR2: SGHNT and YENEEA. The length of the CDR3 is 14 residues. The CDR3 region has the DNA TGTGCCAGCAGCCGGGAGGGGATGGGGACTGAAGCTTTCTTT. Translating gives CASSREGMGTEAFF.

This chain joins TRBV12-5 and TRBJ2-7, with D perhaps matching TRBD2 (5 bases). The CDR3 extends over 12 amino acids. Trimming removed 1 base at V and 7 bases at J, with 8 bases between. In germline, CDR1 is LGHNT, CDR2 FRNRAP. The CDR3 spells CASGLAGVEQYF. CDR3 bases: TGTGCTAGTGGTTTGGCCGGGGTAGAGCAGTACTTC.

The CDR3 loop is CASSPQRTDTQYF. Here the CDR3 DNA reads TGTGCCAGCAGCCCGCAACGCACAGATACGCAGTATTTT. V gene TRBV7-9 combines with J gene TRBJ2-3; no definite D call. Trimming cost V 5 bases and J 1 base, with 7 bases left between them. The CDR3 runs 13 residues. CDR1 is SEHNR, CDR2 FQNEAQ, per germline (reference sequence).

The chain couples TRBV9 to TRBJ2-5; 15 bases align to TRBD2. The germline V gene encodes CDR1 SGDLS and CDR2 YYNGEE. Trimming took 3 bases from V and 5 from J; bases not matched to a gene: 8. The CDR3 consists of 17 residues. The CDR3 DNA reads TGTGCCAGCAGCGCGCCGGGACTAGCGGGAGGAAGGGAGACCCAGTACTTC. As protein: CASSAPGLAGGRETQYF.

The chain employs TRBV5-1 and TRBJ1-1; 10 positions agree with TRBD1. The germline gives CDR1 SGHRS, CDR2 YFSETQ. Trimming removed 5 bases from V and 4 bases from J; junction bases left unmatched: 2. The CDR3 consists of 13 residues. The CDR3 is CASRDRGSTEAFF. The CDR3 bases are TGCGCCAGCAGGGACAGGGGGAGCACTGAAGCTTTCTTT.

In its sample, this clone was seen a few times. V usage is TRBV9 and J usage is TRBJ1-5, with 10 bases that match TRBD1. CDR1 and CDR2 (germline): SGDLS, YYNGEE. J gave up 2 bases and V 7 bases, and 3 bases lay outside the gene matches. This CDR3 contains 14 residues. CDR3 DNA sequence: TGTGCCAGCTCTGGGACAGGGGGCAATCAGCCCCAGCATTTT. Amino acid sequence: CASSGTGGNQPQHF.

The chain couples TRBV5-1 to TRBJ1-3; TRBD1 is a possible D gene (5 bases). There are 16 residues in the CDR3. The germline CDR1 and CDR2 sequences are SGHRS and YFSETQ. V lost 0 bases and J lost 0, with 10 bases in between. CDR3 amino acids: CASSLAPGGSGNTIYF. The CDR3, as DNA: TGCGCCAGCAGCTTGGCCCCGGGGGGCTCTGGAAACACCATATATTTT.

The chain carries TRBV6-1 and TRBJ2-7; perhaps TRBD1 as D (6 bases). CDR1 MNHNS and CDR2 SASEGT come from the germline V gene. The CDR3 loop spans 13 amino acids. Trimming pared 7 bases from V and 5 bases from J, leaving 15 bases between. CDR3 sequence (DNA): TGTGCCAGCACCCGAGTACAGGGAGACGAGCAGTACTTC. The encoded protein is CASTRVQGDEQYF.

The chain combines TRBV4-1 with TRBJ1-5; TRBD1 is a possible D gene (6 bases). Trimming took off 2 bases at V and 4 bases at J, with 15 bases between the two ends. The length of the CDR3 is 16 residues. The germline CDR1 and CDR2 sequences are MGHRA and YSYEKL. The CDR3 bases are TGCGCCAGCAGCCAATCCGGGGGGGGGCCGAATCAGCCCCAGCATTTT. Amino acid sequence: CASSQSGGGPNQPQHF.

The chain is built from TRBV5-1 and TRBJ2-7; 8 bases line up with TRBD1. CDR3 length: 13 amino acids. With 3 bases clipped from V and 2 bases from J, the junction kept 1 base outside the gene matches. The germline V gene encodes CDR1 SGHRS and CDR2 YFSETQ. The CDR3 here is CASSSDRAYEQYF. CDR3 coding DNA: TGCGCCAGCAGCTCGGACAGGGCCTACGAGCAGTACTTC.

The chain's CDR3 is CASSKVIGQIYNSPLHF. CDR3 bases: TGTGCCAGCAGCAAAGTGATAGGACAGATTTATAATTCACCCCTCCACTTT. This sequence joins TRBV21-1 and TRBJ1-6; the table calls TRBD1, which could not be checked here. TRBV21-1 is designated a pseudogene. This CDR3 is built from 17 residues.

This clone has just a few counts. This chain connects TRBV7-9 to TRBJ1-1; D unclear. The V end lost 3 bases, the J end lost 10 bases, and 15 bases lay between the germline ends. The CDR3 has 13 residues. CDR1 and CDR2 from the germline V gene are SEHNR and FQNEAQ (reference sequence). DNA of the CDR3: TGTGCCAGCAGCTTGGGCATCGGTTCGTTAGCTTTCTTT. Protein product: CASSLGIGSLAFF.

The CDR3 DNA reads as TGCAGCGTTGAAAATAGCGGGGGATACAATGAGCAGTTCTTC. This codes for CSVENSGGYNEQFF. This chain links TRBV29-1 with TRBJ2-1; 9 bases align to TRBD2. The CDR3 extends over 14 amino acids. Trimming cost V 2 bases and J 4 bases; bases outside gene matches: 3. The germline V gene encodes CDR1 SQVTM and CDR2 ANQGSEA.

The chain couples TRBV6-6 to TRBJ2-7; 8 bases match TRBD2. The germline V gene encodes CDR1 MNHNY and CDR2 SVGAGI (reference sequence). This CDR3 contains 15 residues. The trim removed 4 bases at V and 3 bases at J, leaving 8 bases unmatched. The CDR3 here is CASSLPRGGGYEQYF. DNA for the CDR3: TGTGCCAGCAGTTTACCCCGGGGGGGCGGCTACGAGCAGTACTTC.

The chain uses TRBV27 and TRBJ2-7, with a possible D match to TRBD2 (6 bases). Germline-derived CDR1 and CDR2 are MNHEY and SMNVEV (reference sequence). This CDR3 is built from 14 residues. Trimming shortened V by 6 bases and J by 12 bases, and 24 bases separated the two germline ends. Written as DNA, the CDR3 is TGTGCCAGCAGGCCGACGGGACTCGCGAGAATGTCGTACTTC. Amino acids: CASRPTGLARMSYF.

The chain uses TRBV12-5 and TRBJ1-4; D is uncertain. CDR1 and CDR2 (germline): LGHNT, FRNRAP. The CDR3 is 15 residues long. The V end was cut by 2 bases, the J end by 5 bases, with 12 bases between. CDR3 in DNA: TGTGCTAGTGGTTTGACACCCCAGGAGAATGAAAAACTGTTTTTT. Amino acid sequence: CASGLTPQENEKLFF.

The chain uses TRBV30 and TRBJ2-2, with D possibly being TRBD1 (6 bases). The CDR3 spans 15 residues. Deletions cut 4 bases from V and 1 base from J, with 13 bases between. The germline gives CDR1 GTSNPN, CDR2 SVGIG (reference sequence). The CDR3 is CAWTPGHLNTGELFF. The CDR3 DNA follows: TGTGCCTGGACCCCGGGACACCTGAACACCGGGGAGCTGTTTTTT.

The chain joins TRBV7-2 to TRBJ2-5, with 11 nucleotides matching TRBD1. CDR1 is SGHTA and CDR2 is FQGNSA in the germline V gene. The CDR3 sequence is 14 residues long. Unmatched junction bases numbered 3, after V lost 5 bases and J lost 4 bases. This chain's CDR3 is CASSRGQGGETQYF. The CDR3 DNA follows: TGTGCCAGCAGCCGGGGACAGGGGGGAGAGACCCAGTACTTC.

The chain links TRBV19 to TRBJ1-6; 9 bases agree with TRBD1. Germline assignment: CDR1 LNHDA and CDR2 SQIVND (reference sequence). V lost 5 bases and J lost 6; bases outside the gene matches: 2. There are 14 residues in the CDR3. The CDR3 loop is CASSQGQGNSPLHF. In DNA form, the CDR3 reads TGTGCCAGTAGTCAGGGACAGGGTAATTCACCCCTCCACTTT.

The CDR3 DNA follows: TGTGCCTGGAGTTTACAATCAGGGGCCTACACCTTC. Translated, it gives CAWSLQSGAYTF. The rearrangement uses TRBV30 and TRBJ1-2, with TRBD1 as a possible D gene (6 bases). V lost 2 bases, J lost 10 bases, and 14 bases lay in between. The CDR3 contains 12 residues. Germline loops: CDR1 GTSNPN, CDR2 SVGIG (reference sequence). The full variable domain, in which reference TRBV30 and TRBJ1-2 provide the parts outside the CDR3, is SQTIHQWPATLVQPVGSPLSLECTVEGTSNPNLYWYRQAAGRGLQLLFYSVGIGQISSEVPQNLSASRPQDRQFILSSKKLLLSDSGFYLCAWSLQSGAYTFGSGTRLTVV.

CDR3 region: CASSPGGATLARPTYEQYF. Written as DNA, the CDR3 is TGCGCCAGCAGCCCGGGGGGGGCGACCCTCGCGCGACCAACCTACGAGCAGTACTTC. The genes are TRBV10-1 and TRBJ2-7; TRBD2 aligns across 8 bases. Germline-derived CDR1 and CDR2 are WNHNN and SYGVQD (reference sequence). The CDR3 has 19 residues. V lost 6 bases and J lost 2; bases outside the gene matches: 21.

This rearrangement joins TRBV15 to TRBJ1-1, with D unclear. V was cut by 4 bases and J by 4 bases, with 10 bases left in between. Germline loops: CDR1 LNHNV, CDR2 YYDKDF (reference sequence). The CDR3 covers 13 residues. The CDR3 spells CATSKIPTTEAFF. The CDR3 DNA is TGTGCCACCAGCAAGATCCCCACCACTGAAGCTTTCTTT.

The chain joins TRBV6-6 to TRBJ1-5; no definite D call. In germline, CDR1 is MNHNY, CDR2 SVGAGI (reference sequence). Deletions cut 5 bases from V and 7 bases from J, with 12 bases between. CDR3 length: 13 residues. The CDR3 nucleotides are TGTGCCAGCAGTCCCGGGAGAAGGCAGCCCCAGCATTTT. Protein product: CASSPGRRQPQHF.

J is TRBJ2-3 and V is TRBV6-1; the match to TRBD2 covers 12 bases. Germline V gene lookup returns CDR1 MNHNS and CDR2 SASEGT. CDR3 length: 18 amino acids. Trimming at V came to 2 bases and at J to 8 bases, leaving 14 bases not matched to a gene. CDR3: CASSERLAGGPSPGTQYF. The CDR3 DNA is TGTGCCAGCAGTGAAAGGCTAGCGGGAGGGCCCAGTCCAGGTACGCAGTATTTT.